Presented here are 24 T cell receptor beta chains from one specimen sequenced in a study of blood T cell repertoires in COVID-19. Repertoires were generated with immunoSEQ multiplex PCR, while TCRdb's copy carries only in-frame clones and drops some. Altogether about 330,000 clones are present, 80% to 90% being singletons, with the ten largest covering roughly 6.7%. The specimen sequenced was peripheral blood. These receptors were taken from a man younger than 30 who had recovered from COVID-19.

This clone was counted once. V gene TRBV7-2 combines with J gene TRBJ2-2; tentatively, D is TRBD2 (6 bases). Trimming pared 3 bases from V and 14 bases from J, leaving 13 bases between. CDR1 SGHTA and CDR2 FQGNSA come from the germline V gene. This CDR3 region has 12 residues. As DNA, the CDR3 is TGTGCCAGCAGCTTGGGACTCCTCAAACTGTTTTTT. This gives the protein CASSLGLLKLFF.

The chain joins TRBV9 to TRBJ2-7; TRBD1 agrees at 8 bases. The germline CDR1 and CDR2 sequences are SGDLS and YYNGEE. This CDR3 region has 14 residues. With 1 base clipped from V and 3 bases from J, the junction kept 3 bases outside the gene matches. CDR3 DNA sequence: TGTGCCAGCAGCGTATTGGACAGGGACTACGAGCAGTACTTC. This translates into CASSVLDRDYEQYF.

This clone was counted a few times. The V and J genes are TRBV11-2 and TRBJ1-1; 7 bases match TRBD1. CDR1 SGHAT and CDR2 FQNNGV come from the germline V gene. V was clipped by 5 bases and J by 7 bases; unmatched bases: 10. CDR3 length: 14 amino acids. This CDR3 is CASSADRRAVEAFF. CDR3 sequence (DNA): TGTGCCAGCAGCGCGGACAGGCGCGCTGTTGAAGCTTTCTTT.

This chain uses TRBV25-1 with TRBJ2-1, with 9 positions matching TRBD1. CDR3 length equals 13 residues. CDR1 and CDR2 (germline): MGHDK, SYGVNS. V gave up 5 bases and J gave up 6 bases; unmatched junction bases: 2. Here the CDR3 DNA reads TGTGCCAGCAGTCTGACAGGGGGCAATGAGCAGTTCTTC. The encoded protein is CASSLTGGNEQFF.

Here the CDR3 DNA reads TGCGCCAGCAGCCCAGCTGCCCGGGAGCGGGCAGATACGCAGTATTTT. Its protein product is CASSPAARERADTQYF. The rearrangement links TRBV4-1 to TRBJ2-3; a possible D gene is TRBD2 (6 bases). The ends were cut back, 4 bases at V and 4 bases at J, with 18 bases in the middle. Germline assignment: CDR1 MGHRA and CDR2 YSYEKL. This CDR3 spans 16 amino acids.

This clone has just a few counts. The genes are TRBV19 and TRBJ1-6, with D possibly being TRBD1 (6 bases). Germline CDR1 reads LNHDA; CDR2 reads SQIVND (reference sequence). Trimming left V 6 bases short and J 9 bases short, with 15 bases between. The CDR3 is 14 amino acids. CDR3 nucleotides: TGTGCCAGTAGACGGACAGCCGTCGGTTCACCCCTCCACTTT. This translates into CASRRTAVGSPLHF.

The chain recombines TRBV11-2 with TRBJ2-7; TRBD2 aligns across 8 bases. With 5 bases clipped from V and 6 bases from J, the junction kept 12 bases outside the gene matches. This CDR3 is 15 amino acids long. From germline, CDR1 is SGHAT and CDR2 FQNNGV. In DNA, the CDR3 is TGTGCCAGCAGCCTCCGCGGCCAGCGGGAGCGCGAGCAGTACTTC. This sequence encodes CASSLRGQREREQYF.

The chain links TRBV25-1 to TRBJ1-2, with D uncertain. Germline CDR1 reads MGHDK; CDR2 reads SYGVNS. The germline V and J ends were trimmed by 7 bases and 2 bases, with 8 bases remaining between them. The CDR3 consists of 12 residues. The CDR3 here is CASMEGNYGYTF. The CDR3 DNA is TGTGCCAGCATGGAGGGAAACTATGGCTACACCTTC.

The table lists this clone with a count of one. The V gene is TRBV12-3 or TRBV12-4, the J gene TRBJ2-7, with TRBD1 matching 9 bases. This CDR3 has 12 amino acids. The V and J ends lost 7 bases and 4 bases, in that order; junction bases with no gene match: 2. The CDR3 sequence is CASTDRGYEQYF. CDR3 DNA: TGTGCCAGCACCGACAGGGGGTACGAGCAGTACTTC.

The V and J genes are TRBV7-9 and TRBJ2-3; 8 bases line up with TRBD2. CDR3 size: 14 residues. V trimming: 5 bases; J trimming: 3 bases; junction bases outside the gene matches: 4. Germline V CDR1 and CDR2: SEHNR, FQNEAQ (reference sequence). The CDR3 is CASSPGGGTDTQYF. In nucleotides, the CDR3 is TGTGCCAGCAGCCCGGGAGGGGGAACAGATACGCAGTATTTT.

CDR3 nucleotides: TGTGCCAGCGGTCCCCAGGAGGGCCCATTCTCCTACAATGAGCAGTTCTTC. Translating it yields CASGPQEGPFSYNEQFF. The rearrangement joins TRBV6-6 to TRBJ2-1, with TRBD2 as a possible D gene (6 bases). In germline, CDR1 is MNHNY, CDR2 SVGAGI (reference sequence). With 8 bases removed from V and 0 bases from J, the gap between germline ends came to 20 bases. CDR3 length: 17 amino acids.

The J gene is TRBJ1-2, the V gene TRBV12-3 or TRBV12-4; 7 nucleotides align to TRBD1. The length of the CDR3 is 13 residues. V trimming: 5 bases; J trimming: 6 bases; junction bases outside the gene matches: 6. CDR3 protein: CASSMTGWDGYTF. CDR3 nucleotides: TGTGCCAGCAGTATGACAGGGTGGGATGGCTACACCTTC.

The V call is TRBV7-3, the J call TRBJ2-3; 11 bases are shared with TRBD2. J was trimmed by 7 bases and V by 2 bases; bases with no gene match: 8. The CDR3 loop spans 16 amino acids. In germline, CDR1 is SGHTA, CDR2 FQGTGA. In DNA form, the CDR3 reads TGTGCCAGCAGCTTAGTCTTAGCGGGAGGGCCGAATACGCAGTATTTT. Translating it yields CASSLVLAGGPNTQYF. The variable domain in full, completed from reference TRBV7-3 and TRBJ2-3, reads GAGVSQTPSNKVTEKGKYVELRCDPISGHTALYWYRQSLGQGPEFLIYFQGTGAADDSGLPNDRFFAVRPEGSVSTLKIQRTERGDSAVYLCASSLVLAGGPNTQYFGPGTRLTVL.

This chain links TRBV19 with TRBJ1-2, with 7 nucleotides matching TRBD1. The CDR3 runs 12 residues. Trimming removed 4 bases from V and 8 bases from J; junction bases left unmatched: 4. CDR1 is LNHDA and CDR2 is SQIVND in the germline V gene (reference sequence). In DNA, the CDR3 is TGTGCCAGTAGTAGACAGGGAGGCGGCTACACCTTC. Amino acid sequence: CASSRQGGGYTF.

This chain links TRBV5-6 with TRBJ2-5; 11 nucleotides align to TRBD2. This CDR3 contains 17 residues. After removal of 4 bases from V and 4 bases from J, the junction contained 12 bases not matched to a gene. The V gene's germline CDR1 is SGHDT and CDR2 YYEEEE. The CDR3 coding sequence is TGTGCCAGCAGCCCGGGACTAGCGGAACACCCTGCAGAGACCCAGTACTTC. Its translation: CASSPGLAEHPAETQYF.

The J gene is TRBJ1-5, the V gene TRBV5-6, with 8 bases matching TRBD1. V dropped 1 base and J dropped 7; count of bases not matched to a gene: 10. Germline CDR1 reads SGHDT; CDR2 reads YYEEEE. The CDR3 is 16 residues long. This CDR3 reads CASSLSLQGARQPQHF. The DNA of the CDR3 is TGTGCCAGCAGCTTGTCCCTTCAGGGGGCTCGGCAGCCCCAGCATTTT.

The table lists this clone with a count of one. The same CDR3 arises from other DNA sequences in this sample as well. V gene TRBV18 combines with J gene TRBJ1-1; perhaps TRBD1 as D (5 bases). CDR3 length: 14 amino acids. The V gene's germline CDR1 is KGHSH and CDR2 LQKENI. V lost 3 bases, J lost 1 base, and 9 bases lay in between. CDR3 in amino acids: CASSPGPGNTEAFF. The DNA for the CDR3 is TGTGCCAGCTCACCGGGGCCCGGGAACACTGAAGCTTTCTTT.

This clone has just a few counts. The chain is built from TRBV15 and TRBJ1-2; 10 bases are a match to TRBD1. V trimming: 3 bases; J trimming: 6 bases; junction bases outside the gene matches: 7. Germline V gene data show CDR1 as LNHNV and CDR2 as YYDKDF (reference sequence). The CDR3 loop spans 15 amino acids. The CDR3 sequence: CATSRDRGLSDGYTF. The DNA for the CDR3 is TGTGCCACCAGCAGGGACAGGGGGTTGTCTGATGGCTACACCTTC.

The gene calls are TRBV4-3 and TRBJ1-4; weak D call: TRBD1 (5 bases). V lost 0 bases to trimming and J lost 2 bases, with 10 bases between them. Germline CDR1 reads LGHNA; CDR2 reads YSLEER. The CDR3 sequence is 16 residues long. The CDR3 nucleotides read TGCGCCAGCAGCCAAGATCACCAGGGTACTAATGAAAAACTGTTTTTT. Translation: CASSQDHQGTNEKLFF.

The chain links TRBV27 to TRBJ2-7; 8 nucleotides match TRBD1. V gave up 1 base and J gave up 4 bases; unmatched junction bases: 3. Looked up from germline, CDR1 is MNHEY and CDR2 is SMNVEV (reference sequence). This CDR3 contains 14 residues. The DNA of the CDR3 is TGTGCCAGCAGTTTATTTCAGGGGGCGTACGAGCAGTACTTC. Protein product: CASSLFQGAYEQYF.

This clone was observed a few times. The rearrangement uses TRBV2 and TRBJ2-2; 7 nucleotides match TRBD1. Unmatched junction bases numbered 8, after V lost 4 bases and J lost 0 bases. Per the germline V gene, CDR1 is SNHLY and CDR2 is FYNNEI. The CDR3 extends over 17 amino acids. The CDR3 bases are TGTGCCAGCAGTGTCCCAACAGGGGTGCCGAACACCGGGGAGCTGTTTTTT. Translation: CASSVPTGVPNTGELFF.

The chain uses TRBV7-2 and TRBJ2-5; 11 bases align to TRBD2. This CDR3 spans 15 amino acids. Germline trimming cut 3 bases from V and 3 bases from J; bases unmatched to any gene: 3. In germline, CDR1 is SGHTA, CDR2 FQGNSA. CDR3 nucleotides: TGTGCCAGCAGCTTCCCGACTAGCGGGGAAGAGACCCAGTACTTC. This encodes CASSFPTSGEETQYF.

This clone was picked up many times. As DNA, the CDR3 is TGTGCCAGCAGCCAAGGACAAGTAGGTGGGCGAGTTGAAGCTTTCTTT. Its protein is CASSQGQVGGRVEAFF. V usage is TRBV14 and J usage is TRBJ1-1, with unresolved D. The CDR3 runs to 16 residues. Trimming cost V 1 base and J 7 bases, with 19 bases left between them. Germline CDR1 SGHDN, CDR2 FVKESK.

Only one count was recorded for this clone. The V and J genes are TRBV6-2 or TRBV6-3 and TRBJ2-5; 8 bases align to TRBD2. The V gene end was trimmed by 7 bases and the J gene end by 6 bases; junction bases not matched to a gene: 13. The CDR3 totals 15 residues. The V gene's germline CDR1 is MNHEY and CDR2 SVGEGT. CDR3 nucleotide sequence: TGTGCCAGCACCCCCTCCCTCGGGGGGGTGCAGACCCAGTACTTC. It codes for CASTPSLGGVQTQYF.